The 28 T cell receptor beta chains listed next were all sequenced from one sample in a study of cytotoxic CD8 clonotypes in ibrutinib-treated CLL (dated by TCRdb to the early 2020s). The sample's time point, from its label and the paper: approximately 11 months on ibrutinib. Libraries were made using the immunoSEQ multiplex PCR assay. In its TCRdb copy, this immuneACCESS table keeps in-frame sequences only and misses some clones. Where compared with another copy, unresolved V genes explain less than half of these, and the others have no known cause. This sample holds about 49,000 clones; roughly 53% were observed only once. Of the sample, about 30% falls within the top ten clones. Sequences were derived from PBMCs, sampled after 12 months of ibrutinib treatment. The receptors shown here come from a human donor with chronic lymphocytic leukemia.

CDR3 amino acids: CSAGGYQETQYF. The CDR3 DNA is TGCAGCGCCGGTGGGTACCAAGAGACCCAGTACTTC. The chain carries TRBV29-1 and TRBJ2-5, with D uncertain. Germline V CDR1 and CDR2: SQVTM, ANQGSEA. The CDR3 length is 12 residues. Trimming stripped 7 bases from V and 0 bases from J, with 9 bases between.

V and J are TRBV5-8 and TRBJ2-7; possible D gene TRBD1, 5 bases. The germline V gene has CDR1 SGHTS and CDR2 YDEGEE. Trimming left V 0 bases short and J 1 base short, with 8 bases between. The CDR3 contains 14 residues. This CDR3 reads CASSLGQPSYEQYF. As DNA, the CDR3 is TGTGCCAGCAGCTTGGGACAGCCGTCCTACGAGCAGTACTTC. The whole variable domain, filled in from reference TRBV5-8 and TRBJ2-7, reads EAGVTQSPTHLIKTRGQQATLRCSPISGHTSVYWYQQALGLGLQFLLWYDEGEERNRGNFPPRFSGRQFPNYSSELNVNALELEDSALYLCASSLGQPSYEQYFGPGTRLTVT.

This rearrangement joins TRBV5-4 to TRBJ2-2; TRBD2 aligns across 10 bases. This CDR3 has 17 residues. The germline gives CDR1 SGHNT, CDR2 YYREEE (reference sequence). After removal of 0 bases from V and 4 bases from J, the junction contained 6 bases not matched to a gene. DNA for the CDR3: TGTGCCAGCAGCTTGGCCGCTAGCGGGAGATTCACCGGGGAGCTGTTTTTT. Its protein product is CASSLAASGRFTGELFF.

The rearrangement uses TRBV18 and TRBJ1-1; D ambiguous. The CDR3 loop spans 13 amino acids. Germline V gives CDR1 KGHSH, CDR2 LQKENI. V lost 2 bases, J lost 2 bases, and 6 bases lay in between. CDR3 nucleotide sequence: TGTGCCAGCTCACCATTACAAAACACTGAAGCTTTCTTT. It is translated as CASSPLQNTEAFF. Variable domain in full (rest from reference TRBV18 and TRBJ1-1): NAGVMQNPRHLVRRRGQEARLRCSPMKGHSHVYWYRQLPEEGLKFMVYLQKENIIDESGMPKERFSAEFPKEGPSILRIQQVVRGDSAAYFCASSPLQNTEAFFGQGTRLTVV.

This clone was counted a few times. The CDR3 reads CASRNTGDYGYTF. The CDR3 DNA follows: TGTGCCAGCAGAAATACAGGGGACTATGGCTACACCTTC. The chain combines TRBV6-1 with TRBJ1-2; the match to TRBD1 covers 7 bases. Germline-derived CDR1 and CDR2 are MNHNS and SASEGT. V trimming: 6 bases; J trimming: 3 bases; junction bases outside the gene matches: 4. This CDR3 is built from 13 residues.

This clone has only a few counts. The rearrangement uses TRBV6-1 and TRBJ2-4; 9 nucleotides line up with TRBD1. V lost 6 bases and J lost 9; bases outside the gene matches: 6. This CDR3 has 13 amino acids. CDR1 is MNHNS, CDR2 SASEGT, per germline. The CDR3 region has the DNA TGTGCCAGCAGGGACAGGGGAATGAGCATTCAGTACTTC. It yields the protein CASRDRGMSIQYF.

This clone was seen a few times. The V call is TRBV4-2, the J call TRBJ1-6; TRBD1 matches at 8 bases. The V and J ends lost 1 base and 1 base, in that order; junction bases with no gene match: 3. The CDR3 is 17 residues long. CDR1 is LGHNA, CDR2 YNFKEQ, per germline. CDR3 sequence: CASSQVTGGSYNSPLHF. CDR3 nucleotides: TGTGCCAGCAGCCAAGTCACAGGGGGATCCTATAATTCACCCCTCCACTTT.

The V and J genes are TRBV10-3 and TRBJ1-4, with a possible D match to TRBD1 (6 bases). This CDR3 spans 13 amino acids. V was cut by 10 bases and J by 4 bases, with 13 bases left in between. The germline gives CDR1 ENHRY, CDR2 SYGVKD. The CDR3 region is CATRDTGNEKLFF. For the CDR3, the DNA is TGTGCCACCCGGGACACGGGTAATGAAAAACTGTTTTTT.

This clone was seen more than once but under ten times. The gene calls are TRBV11-3 and TRBJ2-1, with 9 bases lining up with TRBD2. This CDR3 is 14 amino acids long. The germline gives CDR1 SGHNT, CDR2 YENEEA. J lost 7 bases, V lost 3 bases, and 4 bases had no gene match. The CDR3 region has the DNA TGTGCCAGCAGCTTCCGCGGGGGGGAGAATGAGCAGTTCTTC. Protein sequence: CASSFRGGENEQFF.

The chain is built from TRBV7-6 and TRBJ2-7, with D possibly being TRBD1 (5 bases). Germline V gene data show CDR1 as SGHVS and CDR2 as FNYEAQ. With 4 bases removed from V and 0 bases from J, the gap between germline ends came to 10 bases. This CDR3 has 14 residues. In DNA form, the CDR3 reads TGTGCCAGCAGCTCTCAGGGAAGCTCCTACGAGCAGTACTTC. This sequence encodes CASSSQGSSYEQYF.

This clone was counted only a few times. The chain uses TRBV27 and TRBJ2-5; D may be TRBD2 (5 bases). Per the germline V gene, CDR1 is MNHEY and CDR2 is SMNVEV (reference sequence). There are 14 residues in the CDR3. Trimming stripped 2 bases from V and 2 bases from J, with 9 bases between. The CDR3 DNA follows: TGTGCCAGCAGTTTAAGTCCGGGACAAGAGACCCAGTACTTC. Amino acids: CASSLSPGQETQYF.

The rearrangement joins TRBV2 to TRBJ1-1; TRBD1 is a possible D gene (6 bases). The CDR3 is 14 residues long. Germline values: CDR1 SNHLY, CDR2 FYNNEI. The germline V and J ends were trimmed by 10 bases and 0 bases, with 15 bases remaining between them. Here the CDR3 reads CATRGRDMNTEAFF. The CDR3 DNA sequence: TGTGCCACCCGGGGGCGGGACATGAACACTGAAGCTTTCTTT. Full variable domain (missing parts from reference TRBV2 and TRBJ1-1): EPEVTQTPSHQVTQMGQEVILRCVPISNHLYFYWYRQILGQKVEFLVSFYNNEISEKSEIFDDQFSVERPDGSNFTLKIRSTKLEDSAMYFCATRGRDMNTEAFFGQGTRLTVV.

This clone was seen a few times. Additional DNA sequences in this sample encode the identical CDR3. The chain is built from TRBV6-4 and TRBJ1-1; TRBD1 matches 9 bases. V lost 4 bases and J lost 6; bases outside the gene matches: 3. The CDR3 has 13 amino acids. Germline V lookup: CDR1 MRHNA, CDR2 SNTAGT. The CDR3 nucleotides are TGTGCCAGCAGTGGACAGGGGGGGGCTGAAGCTTTCTTT. This gives the protein CASSGQGGAEAFF.

V and J are TRBV7-9 and TRBJ2-1; tentative D call: TRBD2 (6 bases). V was clipped by 6 bases and J by 3 bases, with 12 bases between them. Germline V gives CDR1 SEHNR, CDR2 FQNEAQ (reference sequence). The CDR3 sequence is 14 residues long. The CDR3 protein is CASRMNSGYNEQFF. DNA for the CDR3: TGTGCCAGCAGGATGAATAGCGGCTACAATGAGCAGTTCTTC.

This chain joins TRBV7-6 and TRBJ2-7, with D perhaps TRBD1 (7 bases). V dropped 4 bases and J dropped 5 bases, with 18 bases sitting between them. The CDR3 is made up of 15 amino acids. Germline lookup yields CDR1 SGHVS and CDR2 FNYEAQ. The CDR3 reads CASSSRQGGTNEQYF. The CDR3 region has the DNA TGTGCCAGCAGCTCCAGGCAGGGGGGTACAAACGAGCAGTACTTC.

This clone was found once. The chain carries TRBV14 and TRBJ1-2; D remains unclear. The CDR3 sequence is 13 residues long. From germline, CDR1 is SGHDN and CDR2 FVKESK. V shed 4 bases and J shed 4 bases, with 10 bases lying between them. This chain's CDR3 is CASSLGLIYGYTF. The CDR3 nucleotides are TGTGCCAGCAGCCTTGGACTGATCTATGGCTACACCTTC.

This clone showed up just a few times. The chain recombines TRBV15 with TRBJ2-7; D uncertain. Germline CDR1 reads LNHNV; CDR2 reads YYDKDF (reference sequence). The CDR3 contains 13 residues. With 1 base removed from V and 4 bases from J, the gap between germline ends came to 8 bases. Written as DNA, the CDR3 is TGTGCCACCAGCAGAGCGCCCGGGTACGAGCAGTACTTC. Protein product: CATSRAPGYEQYF.

The chain recombines TRBV9 with TRBJ2-5, with 10 bases lining up with TRBD1. V lost 4 bases, J lost 5 bases, and 11 bases stayed unmatched. Germline V CDR1 and CDR2: SGDLS, YYNGEE. The CDR3 contains 16 residues. CDR3 sequence (DNA): TGTGCCAGCAGCCCTCACGGGACAGGGGTTGAGGAGACCCAGTACTTC. It codes for CASSPHGTGVEETQYF.

This sequence joins TRBV21-1 and TRBJ2-7; the table's D call, TRBD1, has no DNA check behind it. TRBV21-1 is a known pseudogene. The length of the CDR3 is 16 residues. CDR3 in DNA: TGTGCCAGCAGCAAAGTTAGCCAGGGGCCGACCTACGAGCAGTACTTC. The encoded protein is CASSKVSQGPTYEQYF.

The table lists this clone with a few counts. This CDR3 is CASSSPSLRLIYEQYF. As DNA, the CDR3 is TGTGCCAGCAGTTCCCCTTCACTCCGTTTGATCTACGAGCAGTACTTC. The genes are TRBV28 and TRBJ2-7; D gene uncertain. The CDR3 has 16 amino acids. Trimming took off 4 bases at V and 3 bases at J, with 19 bases between the two ends. Germline CDR1 is MDHEN and CDR2 is SYDVKM.

This chain uses TRBV6-1 with TRBJ1-1; D is perhaps TRBD1 (5 bases). The CDR3 has 13 amino acids. Trimming took off 7 bases at V and 4 bases at J, with 13 bases between the two ends. CDR1 MNHNS and CDR2 SASEGT come from the germline V gene. In DNA, the CDR3 is TGTGCCAGCAAATACTCGGGGGTCACTGAAGCTTTCTTT. This encodes CASKYSGVTEAFF.

This clone was seen a single time. The chain links TRBV9 to TRBJ1-6; D gene uncertain. CDR1 is SGDLS, CDR2 YYNGEE, per germline. Trimming cost V 2 bases and J 5 bases, with 8 bases left between them. The CDR3 is 14 residues long. The CDR3 coding sequence is TGTGCCAGCAGCGTTCAGGTTCATAATTCACCCCTCCACTTT. It codes for CASSVQVHNSPLHF.

The chain couples TRBV2 to TRBJ1-5; no definite D call. Between the trimmed V and J ends, which lost 9 bases and 5 bases, there was a span of 14 bases. The CDR3 extends over 13 amino acids. Per germline, CDR1 SNHLY and CDR2 FYNNEI. The CDR3 spells CASSDQEHQPQHF. Written as DNA, the CDR3 is TGTGCCAGTTCGGACCAGGAACATCAGCCCCAGCATTTT.

The genes are TRBV9 and TRBJ1-2; TRBD1 matches 8 bases. The trim removed 4 bases at V and 3 bases at J, leaving 8 bases unmatched. CDR1 and CDR2 (germline): SGDLS, YYNGEE. The CDR3 contains 15 residues. DNA of the CDR3: TGTGCCAGCAGCAGGGACAGGAGAAACGACTATGGCTACACCTTC. Translation: CASSRDRRNDYGYTF.

In its sample, this clone was seen a few times. The chain uses TRBV5-6 and TRBJ2-7; tentative D call: TRBD2 (5 bases). There are 13 residues in the CDR3. Germline V CDR1 and CDR2: SGHDT, YYEEEE. Between the trimmed V and J ends, which lost 5 bases and 1 base, there was a span of 10 bases. CDR3 nucleotide sequence: TGTGCCAGCAGAGACGGACTGTCCTACGAGCAGTACTTC. Protein sequence: CASRDGLSYEQYF.

This chain links TRBV7-2 with TRBJ1-1; no clear D. With 2 bases removed from V and 0 bases from J, the gap between germline ends came to 7 bases. CDR1 and CDR2 (germline): SGHTA, FQGNSA. This CDR3 spans 14 amino acids. The DNA of the CDR3 is TGTGCCAGCAGCTTAAATACCTTGAACACTGAAGCTTTCTTT. This gives the protein CASSLNTLNTEAFF.

The chain employs TRBV9 and TRBJ2-2; TRBD2 matches 7 bases. This CDR3 region has 15 residues. Germline-derived CDR1 and CDR2 are SGDLS and YYNGEE. After removal of 5 bases from V and 5 bases from J, the junction contained 9 bases not matched to a gene. The CDR3 protein is CASRIGGRETGELFF. The CDR3 nucleotides read TGTGCCAGCAGGATAGGAGGGAGGGAAACCGGGGAGCTGTTTTTT.

The sample holds a few counts of this clone. V gene TRBV10-3 combines with J gene TRBJ2-1; no clear D. CDR1 is ENHRY and CDR2 is SYGVKD in the germline V gene. This CDR3 is built from 11 residues. Trimming removed 9 bases at V and 8 bases at J, with 11 bases between. This CDR3 is CAIGRSHEQFF. The CDR3 DNA reads TGTGCCATTGGGCGAAGCCATGAGCAGTTCTTC.